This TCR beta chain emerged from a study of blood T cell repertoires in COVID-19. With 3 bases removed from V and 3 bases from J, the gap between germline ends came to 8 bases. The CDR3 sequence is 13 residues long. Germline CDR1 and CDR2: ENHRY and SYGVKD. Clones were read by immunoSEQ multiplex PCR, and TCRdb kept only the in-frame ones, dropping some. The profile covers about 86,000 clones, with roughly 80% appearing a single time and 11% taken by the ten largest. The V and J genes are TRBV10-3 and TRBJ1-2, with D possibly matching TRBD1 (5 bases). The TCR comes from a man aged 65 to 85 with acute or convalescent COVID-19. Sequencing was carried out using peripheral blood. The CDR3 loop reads CAISEGVDYGYTF. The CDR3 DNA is TGTGCCATCAGTGAAGGGGTGGACTATGGCTACACCTTC.